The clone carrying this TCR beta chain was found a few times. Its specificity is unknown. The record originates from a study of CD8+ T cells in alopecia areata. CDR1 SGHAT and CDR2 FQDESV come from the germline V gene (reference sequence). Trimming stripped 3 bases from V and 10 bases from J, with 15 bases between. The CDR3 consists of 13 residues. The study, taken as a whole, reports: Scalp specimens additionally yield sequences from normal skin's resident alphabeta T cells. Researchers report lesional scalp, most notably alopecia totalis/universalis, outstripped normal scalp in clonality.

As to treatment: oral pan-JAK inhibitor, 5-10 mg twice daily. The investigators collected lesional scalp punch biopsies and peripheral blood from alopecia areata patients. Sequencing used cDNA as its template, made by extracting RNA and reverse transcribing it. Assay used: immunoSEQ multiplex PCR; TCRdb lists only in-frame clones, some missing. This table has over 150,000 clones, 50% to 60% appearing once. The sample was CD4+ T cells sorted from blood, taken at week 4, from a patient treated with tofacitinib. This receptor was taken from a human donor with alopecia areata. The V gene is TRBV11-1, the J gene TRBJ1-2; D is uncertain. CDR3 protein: CASSFGQRYDYTF. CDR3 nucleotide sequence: TGTGCCAGCAGCTTCGGCCAGAGGTACGACTACACCTTC. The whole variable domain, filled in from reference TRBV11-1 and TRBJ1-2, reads EAEVAQSPRYKITEKSQAVAFWCDPISGHATLYWYRQILGQGPELLVQFQDESVVDDSQLPKDRFSAERLKGVDSTLKIQPAELGDSAMYLCASSFGQRYDYTFGSGTRLTVV.